These T cell receptor beta chains were read from a single sample in a study of shared clonotypes between healthy human individuals. Produced via immunoSEQ multiplex PCR; TCRdb's table is partial and in-frame only. The table shows some 2,500,000 clones, with 93% occurring only once. Sequencing was done on a sample of naive CD4+ T cells from PBMCs. All receptors derive from a man aged 18 to 29 in good health. Some clones in this sample may be carry-over from other donors' samples. The CDR3 runs from the conserved cysteine through the conserved F or W. A D gene is named only where the DNA matches it firmly. The listing skips clone size in some rows; elsewhere it reads once, few, many or a size class.

clone_size j_call d_call v_call cdr3_nt cdr3_aa
once TRBJ1-2 NA TRBV6-5 TGTGCCAGCAGTTACTCTGGCAGCCCTAACTATGGCTACACCTTC CASSYSGSPNYGYTF
NA TRBJ2-1 TRBD2 TRBV9 TGTGCCAGCAGCCTTAGCGGGAGGGACTACAATGAGCAGTTCTTC CASSLSGRDYNEQFF
NA TRBJ1-1 NA TRBV19 TGTGCCAGTAGTAAGCCCCGACAAGCAGTCACTGAAGCTTTCTTT CASSKPRQAVTEAFF
few TRBJ1-1 NA TRBV9 TGTGCCAGCAGCGTATTGTCAGGGAACACTGAAGCTTTCTTT CASSVLSGNTEAFF
NA TRBJ2-1 NA TRBV7-3 TGTGCCAGCAGCTTATCAAGGGGATCCTACAATGAGCAGTTCTTC CASSLSRGSYNEQFF
NA TRBJ2-7 TRBD1 TRBV6-6 TGTGCCAGCAGCATCGCCGGGACAGGGGTCGGCGAGCAGTACTTC CASSIAGTGVGEQYF
NA TRBJ1-3 TRBD1 TRBV7-2 TGTGCCAGCAGCTTAGCCCGGACAGGAGGAATATATTTT CASSLARTGGIYF
NA TRBJ1-2 NA TRBV5-1 TGCGCCAGCAGCTTGAGCCACCCGGGTGACTATGGCTACACCTTC CASSLSHPGDYGYTF
NA TRBJ2-1 NA TRBV28 TGTGCCAGCAGTTTAGAGGCGAGAGCCGAGTTCTTC CASSLEARAEFF
NA TRBJ2-3 NA TRBV6-4 TGTGCCAGCAGTCCCACCGGACGCACAGATACGCAGTATTTT CASSPTGRTDTQYF
NA TRBJ2-7 NA TRBV5-4 TGTGCCAGCAGCCGAACCCCGCGGGAGCAGTACTTC CASSRTPREQYF
NA TRBJ2-2 TRBD1 TRBV9 TGTGCCAGCAGCGTCCTTGGACAGGACCCCGGGGAGCTGTTTTTT CASSVLGQDPGELFF
NA TRBJ2-2 NA TRBV6-1 TGTGCCAGCAGGAAGGACGGTGGGAACACCGGGGAGCTGTTTTTT CASRKDGGNTGELFF
NA TRBJ2-7 TRBD1 TRBV18 TGTGCCAGCTCACCGCAGGGGGCGGCGGGCGAGCAGTACTTC CASSPQGAAGEQYF
NA TRBJ2-3 NA TRBV7-3 TGTGCCAGCAGCTTTACCGGGACGGCACTGAATTACGATACGCAGTATTTT CASSFTGTALNYDTQYF
NA TRBJ2-7 TRBD1 TRBV5-5 TGTGCCAGCAGCCCGACAACAGGGGGCCTTGGCGAGCAGTACTTC CASSPTTGGLGEQYF
once TRBJ2-4 NA TRBV14 TGTGCCAGCAGCCAAGAGGGGACCAGGGGAGCCAAAAACATTCAGTACTTC CASSQEGTRGAKNIQYF
NA TRBJ2-3 NA TRBV2 TGTGCCAGCACCCCCAGGGATACGCAGTATTTT CASTPRDTQYF